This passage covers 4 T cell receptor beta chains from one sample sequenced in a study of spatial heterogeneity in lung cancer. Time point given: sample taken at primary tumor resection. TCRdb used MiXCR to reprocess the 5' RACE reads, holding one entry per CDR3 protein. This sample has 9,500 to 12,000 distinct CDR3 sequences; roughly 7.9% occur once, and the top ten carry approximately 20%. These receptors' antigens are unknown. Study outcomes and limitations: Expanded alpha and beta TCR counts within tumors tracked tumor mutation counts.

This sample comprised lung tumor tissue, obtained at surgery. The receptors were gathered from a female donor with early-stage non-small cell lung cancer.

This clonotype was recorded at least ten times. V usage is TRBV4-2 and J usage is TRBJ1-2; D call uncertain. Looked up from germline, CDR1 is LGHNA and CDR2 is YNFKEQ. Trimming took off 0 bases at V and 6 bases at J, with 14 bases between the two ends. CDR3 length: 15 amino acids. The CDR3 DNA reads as TGTGCCAGCAGCCAAGATGAGGACCCGGCGAATGGCTACACCTTC. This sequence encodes CASSQDEDPANGYTF.

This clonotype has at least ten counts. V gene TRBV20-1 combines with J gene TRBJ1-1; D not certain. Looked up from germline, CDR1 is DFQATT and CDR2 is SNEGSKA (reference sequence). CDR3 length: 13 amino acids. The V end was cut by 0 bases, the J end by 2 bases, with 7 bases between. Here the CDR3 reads CSARDAANTEAFF. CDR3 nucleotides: TGCAGTGCTAGAGATGCAGCTAACACTGAAGCTTTCTTT.

CDR3 in amino acids: CSVPTSGSYNEQFF. The CDR3 DNA follows: TGCAGTGTCCCGACTAGCGGGTCCTACAATGAGCAGTTCTTC. The V gene is TRBV20-1, the J gene TRBJ2-1, with TRBD2 matching 10 bases. V lost 7 bases and J lost 1; bases outside the gene matches: 4. The germline gives CDR1 DFQATT, CDR2 SNEGSKA (reference sequence). This CDR3 region has 14 residues.

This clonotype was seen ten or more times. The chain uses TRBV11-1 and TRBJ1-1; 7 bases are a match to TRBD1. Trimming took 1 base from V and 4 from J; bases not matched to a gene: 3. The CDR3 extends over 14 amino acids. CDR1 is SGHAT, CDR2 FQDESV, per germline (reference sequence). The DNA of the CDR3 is TGTGCCAGCAGCTTAGGCAGGGGGGCCACTGAAGCTTTCTTT. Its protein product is CASSLGRGATEAFF.